A selection of T cell receptor beta chains follows, all from one sample in a study of cytomegalovirus exposure and HLA in healthy donors. Profiling relied on immunoSEQ multiplex PCR, and the TCRdb table lists in-frame clones only, not all of them. The sample lists about 160,000 clones, roughly 80% occurring once. The sequenced material came from PBMCs. These receptors were obtained from a male donor in good health and CMV-seronegative. Both conserved end residues are part of each CDR3. D genes are given only for firm matches. Some rows have no size entry. The others give once, few or many, or a class for an expanded clone.

d_gene: NA; v_gene: TRBV5-1; abundance: few; j_gene: TRBJ1-1; CDR3aa: CASSSGGVNTEAFF; CDR3nt: TGCGCCAGCAGCTCGGGGGGTGTGAACACTGAAGCTTTCTTT
d_gene: NA; v_gene: TRBV10-3; abundance: NA; j_gene: TRBJ1-5; CDR3aa: CAISEGGAYNQPQHF; CDR3nt: TGTGCCATCAGTGAGGGAGGGGCCTACAATCAGCCCCAGCATTTT
d_gene: TRBD1; v_gene: TRBV5-4; abundance: NA; j_gene: TRBJ2-2; CDR3aa: CASSPGTGANTGELFF; CDR3nt: TGTGCCAGCAGCCCAGGGACAGGAGCGAACACCGGGGAGCTGTTTTTT
d_gene: NA; v_gene: TRBV29-1; abundance: NA; j_gene: TRBJ1-5; CDR3aa: CSVEEGGGQPQHF; CDR3nt: TGCAGCGTTGAAGAGGGAGGTGGTCAGCCCCAGCATTTT
d_gene: NA; v_gene: TRBV7-9; abundance: NA; j_gene: TRBJ1-2; CDR3aa: CASSLGGGTGGYTF; CDR3nt: TGTGCCAGCAGCTTAGGGGGCGGGACCGGTGGCTACACCTTC
d_gene: TRBD2; v_gene: TRBV7-8; abundance: NA; j_gene: TRBJ2-7; CDR3aa: CASSFSGSAYEQYF; CDR3nt: TGTGCCAGCAGCTTTAGCGGGAGTGCTTACGAGCAGTACTTC
d_gene: TRBD1; v_gene: TRBV19; abundance: NA; j_gene: TRBJ1-6; CDR3aa: CASMGQGRSPLHF; CDR3nt: TGTGCCAGTATGGGACAGGGACGTTCACCCCTCCACTTT
d_gene: NA; v_gene: TRBV7-9; abundance: NA; j_gene: TRBJ1-6; CDR3aa: CASRLPIRDSPLHF; CDR3nt: TGTGCCAGCAGATTGCCGATTCGAGATTCACCCCTCCACTTT
d_gene: TRBD1; v_gene: TRBV6-4; abundance: NA; j_gene: TRBJ2-1; CDR3aa: CASRPTGKGEQFF; CDR3nt: TGTGCCAGCAGACCGACAGGGAAGGGTGAGCAGTTCTTC
d_gene: TRBD1; v_gene: TRBV29-1; abundance: few; j_gene: TRBJ1-4; CDR3aa: CSAAGSGAGGEKLFF; CDR3nt: TGCAGCGCCGCAGGCTCCGGGGCAGGGGGTGAAAAACTGTTTTTT
d_gene: NA; v_gene: TRBV7-9; abundance: NA; j_gene: TRBJ1-6; CDR3aa: CASSPRVFNSPLHF; CDR3nt: TGTGCCAGCAGCCCCCGGGTTTTTAATTCACCCCTCCACTTT
d_gene: TRBD2; v_gene: TRBV5-1; abundance: once; j_gene: TRBJ2-1; CDR3aa: CASSLQASGYNEQFF; CDR3nt: TGCGCCAGCAGCTTGCAGGCTAGCGGCTACAATGAGCAGTTCTTC
d_gene: NA; v_gene: TRBV5-1; abundance: NA; j_gene: TRBJ2-3; CDR3aa: CASSLLQGADTQYF; CDR3nt: TGCGCCAGCAGCTTGCTACAGGGAGCAGATACGCAGTATTTT
d_gene: NA; v_gene: TRBV6-5; abundance: few; j_gene: TRBJ2-5; CDR3aa: CASSLDNQETQYF; CDR3nt: TGTGCCAGCAGTCTCGACAACCAAGAGACCCAGTACTTC
d_gene: NA; v_gene: TRBV7-9; abundance: NA; j_gene: TRBJ1-4; CDR3aa: CSSSLGTRVANEKLFF; CDR3nt: TGTTCCAGCAGCTTAGGAACCAGGGTGGCTAATGAAAAACTGTTTTTT
d_gene: TRBD1; v_gene: TRBV27; abundance: NA; j_gene: TRBJ2-7; CDR3aa: CASSDTGGYEQYF; CDR3nt: TGTGCCAGTTCCGACACAGGGGGCTACGAGCAGTACTTC
d_gene: TRBD1; v_gene: TRBV9; abundance: NA; j_gene: TRBJ2-1; CDR3aa: CASSVGQGRDEQFF; CDR3nt: TGTGCCAGCAGCGTGGGACAGGGCAGGGATGAGCAGTTCTTC
d_gene: TRBD1; v_gene: TRBV2; abundance: NA; j_gene: TRBJ2-2; CDR3aa: CASSEVVGTGWTGELFF; CDR3nt: TGTGCCAGCAGTGAAGTCGTCGGGACAGGCTGGACCGGGGAGCTGTTTTTT
d_gene: NA; v_gene: TRBV5-4; abundance: NA; j_gene: TRBJ1-2; CDR3aa: CASSLAAGFRYGYTF; CDR3nt: TGTGCCAGCAGCTTGGCCGCAGGGTTTCGCTATGGCTACACCTTC
d_gene: TRBD1; v_gene: TRBV27; abundance: NA; j_gene: TRBJ1-2; CDR3aa: CASSLSTGLYGYTF; CDR3nt: TGTGCCAGCAGTTTATCGACAGGGCTCTATGGCTACACCTTC
d_gene: TRBD2; v_gene: TRBV19; abundance: many; j_gene: TRBJ2-2; CDR3aa: CASSGGATGELFF; CDR3nt: TGTGCCAGTAGCGGGGGGGCCACCGGGGAGCTGTTTTTT
d_gene: TRBD2; v_gene: TRBV7-6; abundance: NA; j_gene: TRBJ2-3; CDR3aa: CASSLAPSGATDTQYF; CDR3nt: TGTGCCAGCAGTTTGGCCCCTAGCGGGGCCACAGATACGCAGTATTTT
d_gene: NA; v_gene: TRBV15; abundance: NA; j_gene: TRBJ1-5; CDR3aa: CATSRDRGAGQPQHF; CDR3nt: TGTGCCACCAGCAGGGACAGAGGGGCAGGTCAGCCCCAGCATTTT
d_gene: NA; v_gene: TRBV9; abundance: NA; j_gene: TRBJ1-2; CDR3aa: CASSVSGGGTAGGYGYTF; CDR3nt: TGTGCCAGCAGCGTAAGCGGCGGAGGGACGGCGGGGGGATATGGCTACACCTTC
d_gene: NA; v_gene: TRBV29-1; abundance: NA; j_gene: TRBJ1-4; CDR3aa: CSASGDRNEKLFF; CDR3nt: TGCAGCGCGAGCGGTGACAGGAATGAAAAACTGTTTTTT
d_gene: NA; v_gene: TRBV6-6; abundance: once; j_gene: TRBJ2-7; CDR3aa: CASSHTGREQYF; CDR3nt: TGTGCCAGCAGTCACACCGGGAGAGAGCAGTACTTC
d_gene: NA; v_gene: TRBV5-1; abundance: NA; j_gene: TRBJ1-3; CDR3aa: CASTPPGGNTIYF; CDR3nt: TGCGCCAGCACCCCTCCGGGGGGAAACACCATATATTTT
d_gene: NA; v_gene: TRBV14; abundance: NA; j_gene: TRBJ2-3; CDR3aa: CASSQDGVGSRDTQYF; CDR3nt: TGTGCCAGCAGCCAAGATGGAGTCGGGAGCCGAGATACGCAGTATTTT
d_gene: TRBD1; v_gene: TRBV6-5; abundance: NA; j_gene: TRBJ2-5; CDR3aa: CASSAYRGRETQYF; CDR3nt: TGTGCCAGCAGTGCCTACAGGGGGCGGGAGACCCAGTACTTC
d_gene: NA; v_gene: TRBV28; abundance: NA; j_gene: TRBJ2-3; CDR3aa: CASSSPAAGSDTQYF; CDR3nt: TGTGCCAGCAGTTCCCCGGCGGCGGGGTCAGATACGCAGTATTTT
d_gene: NA; v_gene: TRBV9; abundance: NA; j_gene: TRBJ2-2; CDR3aa: CASSGGPGELFF; CDR3nt: TGTGCCAGCAGCGGTGGGCCCGGGGAGCTGTTTTTT
d_gene: TRBD1; v_gene: TRBV28; abundance: few; j_gene: TRBJ2-5; CDR3aa: CASSPGQLYGGTQYF; CDR3nt: TGTGCCAGCAGTCCGGGACAGCTCTATGGGGGGACCCAGTACTTC
d_gene: TRBD2; v_gene: TRBV13; abundance: NA; j_gene: TRBJ2-7; CDR3aa: CASSLWGKAGGAYEQYF; CDR3nt: TGTGCCAGCAGCTTATGGGGAAAAGCGGGGGGAGCCTACGAGCAGTACTTC
d_gene: NA; v_gene: TRBV6-5; abundance: NA; j_gene: TRBJ1-4; CDR3aa: CASSPGWKSVKLFF; CDR3nt: TGTGCCAGCAGTCCGGGATGGAAAAGCGTAAAACTGTTTTTT
d_gene: TRBD2; v_gene: TRBV30; abundance: once; j_gene: TRBJ2-1; CDR3aa: CAWKRASGTFF; CDR3nt: TGTGCCTGGAAACGTGCTAGCGGGACCTTCTTC
d_gene: NA; v_gene: TRBV9; abundance: NA; j_gene: TRBJ1-1; CDR3aa: CASSDSNTEAFF; CDR3nt: TGTGCCAGCAGTGACAGCAACACTGAAGCTTTCTTT
d_gene: NA; v_gene: TRBV30; abundance: NA; j_gene: TRBJ1-5; CDR3aa: CAWSSGEHQPQHF; CDR3nt: TGTGCCTGGAGTTCAGGGGAACACCAGCCCCAGCATTTT
d_gene: TRBD2; v_gene: TRBV18; abundance: few; j_gene: TRBJ2-2; CDR3aa: CASSPTSGGTGELFF; CDR3nt: TGTGCCAGCTCACCAACCAGCGGGGGCACCGGGGAGCTGTTTTTT
d_gene: TRBD1; v_gene: TRBV7-2; abundance: NA; j_gene: TRBJ2-7; CDR3aa: CASRRQGGSYEQYF; CDR3nt: TGTGCCAGCAGACGACAGGGGGGTTCCTACGAGCAGTACTTC
d_gene: TRBD2; v_gene: TRBV6-8; abundance: NA; j_gene: TRBJ2-1; CDR3aa: CASSYSSRGRATYNEQFF; CDR3nt: TGTGCCAGCAGTTACTCTTCTCGCGGGAGGGCCACCTACAATGAGCAGTTCTTC
d_gene: NA; v_gene: TRBV9; abundance: NA; j_gene: TRBJ2-7; CDR3aa: CASSPSAGPTYEQYF; CDR3nt: TGTGCCAGCAGCCCTTCGGCGGGACCTACCTACGAGCAGTACTTC
d_gene: TRBD2; v_gene: TRBV19; abundance: once; j_gene: TRBJ2-1; CDR3aa: CASSIRLAGAYEQFF; CDR3nt: TGTGCCAGTAGTATAAGACTAGCGGGAGCGTATGAGCAGTTCTTC
d_gene: NA; v_gene: TRBV5-1; abundance: NA; j_gene: TRBJ1-4; CDR3aa: CASSSEEKLFF; CDR3nt: TGCGCCAGCAGCTCAGAAGAAAAACTGTTTTTT
d_gene: TRBD1; v_gene: TRBV28; abundance: NA; j_gene: TRBJ1-2; CDR3aa: CASSFRDRGSITF; CDR3nt: TGTGCCAGCAGTTTTCGGGACAGGGGATCGATCACCTTC
d_gene: NA; v_gene: TRBV7-9; abundance: NA; j_gene: TRBJ1-2; CDR3aa: CASSPSIDTRPYGYTF; CDR3nt: TGTGCCAGCAGTCCGTCGATAGACACCAGACCTTATGGCTACACCTTC
d_gene: TRBD1; v_gene: TRBV7-8; abundance: few; j_gene: TRBJ1-1; CDR3aa: CASSDPGTGVRDTEAFF; CDR3nt: TGTGCCAGCAGCGACCCCGGGACAGGCGTCAGGGACACTGAAGCTTTCTTT
d_gene: TRBD2; v_gene: TRBV5-1; abundance: NA; j_gene: TRBJ2-2; CDR3aa: CASSPGTSGRAATGELFF; CDR3nt: TGCGCCAGCAGCCCTGGGACTAGCGGGAGGGCTGCCACCGGGGAGCTGTTTTTT
d_gene: NA; v_gene: TRBV7-2; abundance: NA; j_gene: TRBJ1-2; CDR3aa: CASNLKPTQEAVYGYTF; CDR3nt: TGTGCCAGCAACCTCAAACCCACGCAGGAGGCGGTCTATGGCTACACCTTC
d_gene: TRBD2; v_gene: TRBV5-1; abundance: NA; j_gene: TRBJ2-1; CDR3aa: CASSSGTSGSLEQFF; CDR3nt: TGCGCCAGCAGCTCCGGGACTAGCGGGAGTCTTGAGCAGTTCTTC
d_gene: NA; v_gene: TRBV6-6; abundance: NA; j_gene: TRBJ1-3; CDR3aa: CASIPIGGVGNTIYF; CDR3nt: TGTGCCAGCATTCCCATCGGGGGAGTTGGAAACACCATATATTTT
d_gene: TRBD2; v_gene: TRBV5-1; abundance: NA; j_gene: TRBJ2-3; CDR3aa: CASSSNTGLAKSHTDTQYF; CDR3nt: TGCGCCAGCAGTTCTAACACGGGACTAGCGAAGTCTCACACAGATACGCAGTATTTT
d_gene: NA; v_gene: TRBV7-8; abundance: NA; j_gene: TRBJ2-2; CDR3aa: CASSLEGRLTGELFF; CDR3nt: TGTGCCAGCAGCTTAGAGGGCAGACTAACCGGGGAGCTGTTTTTT
d_gene: NA; v_gene: TRBV13; abundance: NA; j_gene: TRBJ1-2; CDR3aa: CASSPTFLDSNYGYTF; CDR3nt: TGTGCCAGCAGCCCTACCTTCCTCGACAGCAACTATGGCTACACCTTC
d_gene: NA; v_gene: TRBV15; abundance: NA; j_gene: TRBJ2-7; CDR3aa: CATSRDHHSTLATYEQYF; CDR3nt: TGTGCCACCAGCAGAGATCACCATTCGACACTAGCTACCTACGAGCAGTACTTC
d_gene: TRBD2; v_gene: TRBV4-2; abundance: NA; j_gene: TRBJ2-4; CDR3aa: CASSHTSGNIQYF; CDR3nt: TGTGCCAGCAGCCACACTAGCGGAAACATTCAGTACTTC
d_gene: TRBD2; v_gene: TRBV9; abundance: NA; j_gene: TRBJ2-2; CDR3aa: CASSGQTGGLNTGELFF; CDR3nt: TGTGCCAGCAGCGGACAAACGGGGGGTCTGAACACCGGGGAGCTGTTTTTT
d_gene: TRBD1; v_gene: TRBV27; abundance: NA; j_gene: TRBJ2-7; CDR3aa: CASSSGVRDSSYEQYF; CDR3nt: TGTGCCAGCAGTTCCGGAGTCCGGGACAGTTCCTACGAGCAGTACTTC
d_gene: TRBD1; v_gene: TRBV18; abundance: NA; j_gene: TRBJ2-1; CDR3aa: CASSRRAGGQNEQFF; CDR3nt: TGTGCCAGCTCACGACGAGCAGGGGGCCAAAATGAGCAGTTCTTC